Detailed here is one TCR beta chain. Its binding antigen is unknown. Per-base quality was not reported, and no clone a single base away is much larger than it. A cohort of 25 to 30 patients with locally advanced or metastatic urothelial carcinoma, treated at Memorial Sloan Kettering on a trial protocol, was included. Peripheral blood mononuclear cells were collected pretreatment and during treatment, with between 1 and 8 total time points per patient. The Qiagen DNeasy Blood extraction kit was used to purify genomic DNA from total PBMCs and tumor samples. PBMCs were collected pretreatment and during treatment, and were isolated and stored as previously described. This specimen belongs to a study of PD-L1 blockade in urothelial cancer listed by TCRdb under 2017. For the wider study: Every patient began therapy at some point between 2013 and 2015 and was given atezolizumab 1,200 mg intravenously every 3 weeks. About 85% of the 29 patients were males with bladder-origin urothelial cancer, and about 60% of the 29 reported a prior smoking history. Patients had an ECOG performance status of 0 or 1 and had received between 0 and 3 prior chemotherapy regimens. Blood samples were analyzed at 3 weeks after treatment start (second dose) and at 6 weeks after treatment start. Blood samples gave median yields of approximately 130,000 T cells and 80,000 to 90,000 unique TCRs, along with a median clonality of about 0.084. The study, an exploratory multi-omic analysis, examined somatic, immune and clinical correlates of response to PD-L1 blockade with atezolizumab in urothelial cancer. Pretreatment tumor samples, along with matched peripheral blood serially collected before and after atezolizumab treatment, were subjected to TCR sequencing. Durable clinical benefit was defined as a progression-free survival longer than 6 months, and TCR features were additionally tested against progression-free survival and overall survival. In the same patients, pretreatment tumors underwent whole exome sequencing and RNA sequencing in addition to TCR sequencing. Several patients achieved durable clinical benefit and about 19 did not. Pretreatment blood TCR-seq was available for 27 to 30 patients, at least one posttreatment blood collection was obtained for approximately 24 patients, and tumor TCR-seq was available for approximately 24 patients.

Study-wide findings and limitations: Because of the small sample size (n ≈ 30) and the many exploratory analyses performed, the results are intended to be regarded as hypothesis-generating. Greater expansion of tumor-associated TCR clones in peripheral blood 3 weeks after the start of treatment was observed in patients with durable benefit (n ≈ 22, p = 0.022). A pretreatment peripheral blood TCR clonality below the median was linked to improved progression-free and overall survival.

Measured from the cysteine to the phenylalanine, the CDR3 is 16 residues long. Kept here is only the CDR3 DNA, which spans 48 bases and is read in frame from base 1. Looking up the germline V gene yields CDR1 MDHEN and CDR2 SYDVKM. V ends up 1 base short and J 7 bases short, with an unmatched junction base count of 10. Each PCR received spiked-in synthetic TCR analog templates so that absolute template abundance could be estimated from read counts. The immunoSEQ assay used bias-controlled V and J gene primers to amplify TCRbeta CDR3 regions from genomic DNA. Sequencing of rearranged TCRbeta segments was done at approximately 20X coverage. For the original study's pipeline: Sequencing errors were corrected by clustering and CDR3s were annotated against IMGT to assign V, D and J genes. Downstream analyses used only productive TCRbeta rearrangements, leaving out any out-of-frame or stop-codon sequences. Clonality was computed as one minus Shannon entropy normalized by the log of the number of unique productive sequences. Clones differing between time points or between blood and tumor were identified by Fisher's exact test with Benjamini-Hochberg correction at adjusted p below 0.01. What TCRdb holds here is the immuneACCESS table cut down to in-frame rearrangements. Part of the clones is not present; checked against another copy, under half of the missing clones reflect an unresolved V gene, and the others are unexplained. That table furnishes V, J and clone size, whereas the DNA furnished D and trimming. The sample table contains roughly 26,000 clones; only one count was recorded for roughly 89% of them. 3% to 3.5% of the sample rests with the top ten.

The sample consisted of PBMCs, taken around atezolizumab (anti-PD-L1) treatment. The sequence is built from TRBV28 and TRBJ2-7, with TRBD2 matching 10 junction bases. The clonotype comes from a man between 50 and 59 years old with urothelial cancer. The DNA sequence is given as TGTGCCAGCAGTTTATTGGCCGGGACTAGCGCTACTGAGCAGTACTTC. The resulting protein is CASSLLAGTSATEQYF.